These 30 T cell receptor beta chains share one sample of origin, sequenced in a study of CD8 T cells in Susac syndrome. Reverse transcription of about 0.45 to 1 ug RNA was carried out with random hexamers. TCRdb reprocessed the immunoSEQ multiplex PCR reads via MiXCR and lists one record per CDR3 protein. This table has some 80,000 distinct CDR3 sequences, roughly 94% appearing once. Sequencing used CD8+ T cells from PBMCs. These receptors were collected from a human donor in good health.

Written as DNA, the CDR3 is TGTGCCAGCAGCCCCCATCTAGGCACAGATACGCAGTATTTT. This gives the protein CASSPHLGTDTQYF. This chain uses TRBV9 with TRBJ2-3; the D is unclear. In germline, CDR1 is SGDLS, CDR2 YYNGEE. The CDR3 runs 14 residues. Trimming removed 4 bases from V and 1 base from J, with 10 bases in between.

CDR3 coding DNA: TGTGCCAGCAGCTTAGGACTAGCGAGCTACGAGCAGTACTTC. It encodes CASSLGLASYEQYF. The chain links TRBV13 to TRBJ2-7, with 7 bases matching TRBD2. V shed 0 bases and J 3 bases; nucleotides not matched to a gene: 2. The germline CDR1 and CDR2 sequences are PRHDT and FYEKMQ (reference sequence). The CDR3 is made up of 14 amino acids. Supplemented by reference TRBV13 and TRBJ2-7, the full variable domain reads AAGVIQSPRHLIKEKRETATLKCYPIPRHDTVYWYQQGPGQDPQFLISFYEKMQSDKGSIPDRFSAQQFSDYHSELNMSSLELGDSALYFCASSLGLASYEQYFGPGTRLTVT.

The chain is built from TRBV20-1 and TRBJ1-1; tentative D call: TRBD1 (5 bases). Germline CDR1 is DFQATT and CDR2 is SNEGSKA (reference sequence). The CDR3 has 12 amino acids. Between the trimmed V and J ends, which lost 3 bases and 2 bases, there was a span of 7 bases. The CDR3 spells CSASQGNTEAFF. The CDR3 DNA is TGCAGTGCTAGTCAGGGAAACACTGAAGCTTTCTTT.

This chain connects TRBV9 to TRBJ1-1, with TRBD1 as a possible D gene (5 bases). The CDR3 has 12 amino acids. CDR1 and CDR2 (germline): SGDLS, YYNGEE. V was shortened by 3 bases and J by 10 bases, with 13 bases between the two germline ends. DNA of the CDR3: TGTGCCAGCAGCGGGGGCCCTACGGGAGCTTTCTTT. This codes for CASSGGPTGAFF.

The V gene is TRBV5-1, the J gene TRBJ2-7, with 8 nucleotides matching TRBD2. Losses at the gene ends were 0 bases for V and 2 bases for J; bases not matched to a gene: 4. Germline V gene lookup returns CDR1 SGHRS and CDR2 YFSETQ. The length of the CDR3 is 15 residues. This CDR3 is CASSLDGRAPYEQYV. DNA of the CDR3: TGCGCCAGCAGCTTGGACGGGAGGGCTCCCTACGAGCAGTACGTC.

The chain carries TRBV19 and TRBJ1-2, with 8 positions matching TRBD1. V was clipped by 10 bases and J by 5 bases; unmatched bases: 21. Germline V CDR1 and CDR2: LNHDA, SQIVND (reference sequence). The CDR3 runs 17 residues. Written as DNA, the CDR3 is TGTGCCACCTCATCGACAAGACAGGGGTTAGGAGCATATGGCTACACCTTC. Encoded protein: CATSSTRQGLGAYGYTF.

The chain has TRBV5-6 and TRBJ2-1; tentative D call: TRBD2 (5 bases). The germline CDR1 and CDR2 sequences are SGHDT and YYEEEE. V was clipped by 4 bases and J by 6 bases, with 11 bases between them. The CDR3 runs to 13 residues. The CDR3 DNA reads as TGTGCCAGCAGCGCGACTATAGTCAATGAGCAGTTCTTC. Its translation: CASSATIVNEQFF.

The chain is built from TRBV4-1 and TRBJ1-2; D remains unclear. Trimming cost V 1 base and J 3 bases, with 9 bases left between them. The length of the CDR3 is 14 residues. Germline V gene sequence: CDR1 MGHRA, CDR2 YSYEKL. This CDR3 reads CASSQVPEDYGYTF. The DNA for the CDR3 is TGCGCCAGCAGCCAAGTCCCCGAAGACTATGGCTACACCTTC.

The chain combines TRBV6-2 or TRBV6-3 with TRBJ1-5; 9 nucleotides line up with TRBD1. Germline trimming cut 3 bases from V and 5 bases from J; bases unmatched to any gene: 5. The CDR3 totals 15 residues. Germline-derived CDR1 and CDR2 are MNHEY and SVGEGT. CDR3 coding DNA: TGTGCCAGCAGTTATGGGACAGGGTTTGATCAGCCCCAGCATTTT. It yields the protein CASSYGTGFDQPQHF.

V and J are TRBV12-3 or TRBV12-4 and TRBJ2-2; TRBD1 matches at 8 bases. V lost 6 bases to trimming and J lost 6 bases; unmatched junction nucleotides: 9. The CDR3 runs 15 residues. The DNA for the CDR3 is TGTGCCAGCAGGGGTCAGGACAGGGCGGCCGGGGAGCTGTTTTTT. Translating gives CASRGQDRAAGELFF.

The chain is built from TRBV20-1 and TRBJ2-7, with a tentative D call TRBD1 (6 bases). The CDR3 length is 12 residues. CDR1 DFQATT and CDR2 SNEGSKA come from the germline V gene (reference sequence). V lost 0 bases and J lost 4, with 7 bases in between. CDR3 region: CSARETGYEQYF. CDR3 bases: TGCAGTGCTAGAGAGACAGGATACGAGCAGTACTTC.

J is TRBJ2-1 and V is TRBV29-1; 12 bases align to TRBD2. Per the germline V gene, CDR1 is SQVTM and CDR2 is ANQGSEA. After removal of 2 bases from V and 8 bases from J, the junction contained 7 bases not matched to a gene. The CDR3 spans 15 residues. Here the CDR3 DNA reads TGCAGCGTTGAATTCCTAGCGGGGGGGCCCTATGAGCAGTTCTTC. It specifies CSVEFLAGGPYEQFF.

The genes are TRBV11-2 and TRBJ2-1; the D is unclear. Trimming removed 2 bases at V and 1 base at J, with 6 bases between. Germline V gives CDR1 SGHAT, CDR2 FQNNGV. CDR3 length: 14 amino acids. DNA of the CDR3: TGTGCCAGCAGCTTATGGCCGTCCTACAATGAGCAGTTCTTC. Protein sequence: CASSLWPSYNEQFF.

The chain carries TRBV29-1 and TRBJ2-7; D is ambiguous. Germline-derived CDR1 and CDR2 are SQVTM and ANQGSEA. CDR3 length: 13 amino acids. Deletions cut 2 bases from V and 2 bases from J, with 10 bases between. CDR3: CSVEMAGTYEQYV. CDR3 in DNA: TGCAGCGTTGAAATGGCAGGTACCTACGAGCAGTACGTC.

V and J are TRBV7-9 and TRBJ2-2, with 8 bases lining up with TRBD2. The CDR3 consists of 17 residues. Germline V gene sequence: CDR1 SEHNR, CDR2 FQNEAQ (reference sequence). V gave up 4 bases and J gave up 5 bases; unmatched junction bases: 12. The CDR3 sequence is CASSSLDGGARTGELFF. The CDR3 DNA follows: TGTGCCAGCAGCTCTCTTGACGGGGGGGCCCGAACCGGGGAGCTGTTTTTT.

The chain is built from TRBV25-1 and TRBJ1-1, with D possibly matching TRBD1 (5 bases). Germline values: CDR1 MGHDK, CDR2 SYGVNS. The CDR3 has 14 amino acids. V lost 9 bases, J lost 6 bases, and 20 bases lay in between. CDR3 nucleotide sequence: TGTGCCAGTGATCAGGGAGGTGGACGCGCTGAAGCTTTCTTT. Amino acids: CASDQGGGRAEAFF.

The chain employs TRBV4-1 and TRBJ2-7, with TRBD2 as a possible D gene (5 bases). The germline gives CDR1 MGHRA, CDR2 YSYEKL. V lost 0 bases to trimming and J lost 0 bases, with 15 bases between them. CDR3 size: 17 residues. CDR3 in DNA: TGCGCCAGCAGCCAAGATCCGGTAGCGCTAAGCTCCTACGAGCAGTACTTC. This translates into CASSQDPVALSSYEQYF.

The chain employs TRBV29-1 and TRBJ1-1, with D unclear. The CDR3 consists of 13 residues. Looked up from germline, CDR1 is SQVTM and CDR2 is ANQGSEA. V gave up 6 bases and J gave up 6 bases, with 17 bases separating them. The CDR3 DNA reads as TGCAGCGTAAAGTCGGCTTACCTTCCTGAAGCTTTCTTT. Its translation is CSVKSAYLPEAFF.

The V and J genes are TRBV9 and TRBJ2-2, with D hard to call. Germline CDR1 is SGDLS and CDR2 is YYNGEE. This CDR3 region has 14 residues. V gave up 0 bases and J gave up 7 bases, with 10 bases separating them. The chain's CDR3 is CASSVDGGVGELFF. The CDR3 nucleotides are TGTGCCAGCAGCGTAGACGGCGGAGTCGGGGAGCTGTTTTTT.

The genes are TRBV20-1 and TRBJ2-7; 10 positions match TRBD2. Germline trimming cut 3 bases from V and 6 bases from J; bases unmatched to any gene: 2. Germline CDR1 and CDR2: DFQATT and SNEGSKA (reference sequence). The CDR3 has 12 amino acids. CDR3 in DNA: TGCAGTGCTAGTAGCGGGAGGACCGAGCAGTACGTC. As protein: CSASSGRTEQYV.

The chain has TRBV3-1 and TRBJ2-7; the match to TRBD2 covers 7 bases. J was trimmed by 1 base and V by 1 base; bases with no gene match: 4. This CDR3 has 15 amino acids. Per germline, CDR1 LGHDT and CDR2 YNNKEL (reference sequence). The CDR3 sequence: CASSQGGGRSYEQYV. The DNA for the CDR3 is TGTGCCAGCAGCCAAGGGGGAGGGCGTTCCTACGAGCAGTACGTC.

J is TRBJ1-1 and V is TRBV7-2; possible D gene TRBD1, 5 bases. Trimming removed 6 bases at V and 6 bases at J, with 14 bases between. CDR1 and CDR2 from the germline V gene are SGHTA and FQGNSA. The CDR3 has 13 amino acids. The CDR3 nucleotides are TGTGCCAGCAGTCCTCAGGGTCCCGCTGAAGCTTTCTTT. It encodes CASSPQGPAEAFF. The variable domain in full, completed from reference TRBV7-2 and TRBJ1-1, reads GAGVSQSPSNKVTEKGKDVELRCDPISGHTALYWYRQSLGQGLEFLIYFQGNSAPDKSGLPSDRFSAERTGGSVSTLTIQRTQQEDSAVYLCASSPQGPAEAFFGQGTRLTVV.

The chain links TRBV28 to TRBJ1-3; no reliable D call. V lost 5 bases and J 1 base, leaving 9 bases between the germline ends. CDR3 length: 14 amino acids. From germline, CDR1 is MDHEN and CDR2 SYDVKM. The CDR3 loop reads CASSLQASGNTIYF. CDR3 nucleotide sequence: TGTGCCAGCAGTCTCCAGGCATCTGGAAACACCATATATTTT.

The CDR3 spells CAASRDRAYEQFF. CDR3 bases: TGTGCCGCCTCCCGGGACAGGGCTTATGAGCAGTTCTTC. The chain is built from TRBV27 and TRBJ2-1; 9 bases are shared with TRBD1. This CDR3 contains 13 residues. Per the germline V gene, CDR1 is MNHEY and CDR2 is SMNVEV (reference sequence). V trimming: 11 bases; J trimming: 8 bases; junction bases outside the gene matches: 10.

This rearrangement joins TRBV6-6 to TRBJ2-7; D remains ambiguous. Trimming took 6 bases from V and 2 from J, leaving 11 bases between them. The CDR3 is made up of 13 amino acids. CDR1 and CDR2 from the germline V gene are MNHNY and SVGAGI (reference sequence). The CDR3 protein is CASRSKSAYEQYV. CDR3 coding DNA: TGTGCCAGCAGATCAAAGTCGGCCTACGAGCAGTACGTC.

V gene TRBV20-1 combines with J gene TRBJ2-7; TRBD1 matches at 8 bases. CDR1 and CDR2 from the germline V gene are DFQATT and SNEGSKA (reference sequence). This CDR3 comprises 14 residues. In nucleotides, the CDR3 is TGCAGTGCTAGAGATATAACCCTTGCGGGACAGGTCACCGTC. It codes for CSARDITLAGQVTV.

V usage is TRBV7-2 and J usage is TRBJ1-2; D might be TRBD1 (5 bases). V was pared by 1 base and J by 6 bases, with 15 bases between. Germline-derived CDR1 and CDR2 are SGHTA and FQGNSA. CDR3 length equals 15 residues. CDR3 sequence reads: CASSLGTSTGDGYTF. CDR3 DNA: TGTGCCAGCAGCTTAGGGACGTCAACAGGAGATGGCTACACCTTC. Looking up the rest from reference TRBV7-2 and TRBJ1-2 gives the full variable domain: GAGVSQSPSNKVTEKGKDVELRCDPISGHTALYWYRQSLGQGLEFLIYFQGNSAPDKSGLPSDRFSAERTGGSVSTLTIQRTQQEDSAVYLCASSLGTSTGDGYTFGSGTRLTVV.

The chain combines TRBV4-1 with TRBJ2-7; D gene unclear. The V end lost 1 base, the J end lost 2 bases, and 18 bases lay between the germline ends. CDR1 and CDR2 from the germline V gene are MGHRA and YSYEKL. The CDR3 loop spans 17 amino acids. The CDR3 DNA is TGCGCCAGCAGCCAAGTCGCCGCGCCGGACGGAGCCTACGAGCAGTACTTC. It specifies CASSQVAAPDGAYEQYF.

The J gene is TRBJ1-2, the V gene TRBV29-1; TRBD1 is a possible D gene (5 bases). The V end was cut by 2 bases, the J end by 8 bases, with 12 bases between. From germline, CDR1 is SQVTM and CDR2 ANQGSEA. This CDR3 contains 12 residues. In nucleotides, the CDR3 is TGCAGCGTTGAATTAGGGGCCCTGGGCTACACCTTC. Its protein product is CSVELGALGYTF.

J is TRBJ1-5 and V is TRBV6-6, with D possibly being TRBD1 (6 bases). This CDR3 is 15 amino acids long. CDR1 MNHNY and CDR2 SVGAGI come from the germline V gene (reference sequence). V gave up 2 bases and J gave up 3 bases, with 11 bases separating them. The CDR3 region has the DNA TGTGCCAGCAGTTACAGCGACAGGATCAATCAGCCCCAGCATTTT. Protein: CASSYSDRINQPQHF.